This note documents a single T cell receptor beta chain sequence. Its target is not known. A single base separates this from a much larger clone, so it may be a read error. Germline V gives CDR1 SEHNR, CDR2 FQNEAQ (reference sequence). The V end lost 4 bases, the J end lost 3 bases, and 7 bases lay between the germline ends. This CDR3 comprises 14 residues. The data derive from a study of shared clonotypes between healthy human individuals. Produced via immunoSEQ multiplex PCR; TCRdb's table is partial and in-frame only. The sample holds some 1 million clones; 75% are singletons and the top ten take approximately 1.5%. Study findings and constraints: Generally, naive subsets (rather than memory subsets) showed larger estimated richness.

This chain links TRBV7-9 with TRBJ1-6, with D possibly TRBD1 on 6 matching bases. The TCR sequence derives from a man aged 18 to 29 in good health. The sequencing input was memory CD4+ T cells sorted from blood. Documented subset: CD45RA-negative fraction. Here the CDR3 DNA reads TGTGCCAGCAGCTCGGACAGCTATAATTCACCCCTCCACTTT. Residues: CASSSDSYNSPLHF.